The clone carrying this T cell receptor beta chain was recorded many times. Its antigen is not known. TCRdb re-analysed the RT-PCR reads in MiXCR, keeping a single row per CDR3 protein. The data contain some 480,000 distinct CDR3 sequences, approximately 11% of them singletons. This record comes from a study of response to subunit inactivated influenza vaccine. Study-wide results and limits: Authors suggested that a seasonal influenza vaccination recruits few new T cells each time.

Germline V gene lookup returns CDR1 DFQATT and CDR2 SNEGSKA (reference sequence). Trimming stripped 6 bases from V and 4 bases from J, with 10 bases between. The CDR3 runs 12 residues. This TCR was sampled from a man aged 45 to 65 who received an inactivated influenza vaccine. V is TRBV20-1 and J is TRBJ1-5; D is uncertain. Sequenced here: PBMCs from blood, sampled 40 to 50 days after vaccination. The CDR3 DNA follows: TGCAGTGCCCAAAAAGGGAATCAGCCCCAGCATTTT. It translates to CSAQKGNQPQHF.